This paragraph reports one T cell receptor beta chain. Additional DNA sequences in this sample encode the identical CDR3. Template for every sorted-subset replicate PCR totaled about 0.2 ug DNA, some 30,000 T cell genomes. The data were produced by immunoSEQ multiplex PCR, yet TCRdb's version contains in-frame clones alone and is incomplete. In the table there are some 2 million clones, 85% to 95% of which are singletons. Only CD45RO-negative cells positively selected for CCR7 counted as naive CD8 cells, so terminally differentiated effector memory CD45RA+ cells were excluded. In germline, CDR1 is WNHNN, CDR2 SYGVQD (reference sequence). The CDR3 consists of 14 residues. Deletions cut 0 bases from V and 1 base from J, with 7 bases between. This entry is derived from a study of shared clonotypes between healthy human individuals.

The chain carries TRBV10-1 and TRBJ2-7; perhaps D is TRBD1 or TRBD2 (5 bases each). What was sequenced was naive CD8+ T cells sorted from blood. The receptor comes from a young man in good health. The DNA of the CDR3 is TGCGCCAGCAGTGAGTCTGGGACGTCCTACGAGCAGTACTTC. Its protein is CASSESGTSYEQYF.